Listed below are T cell receptor beta chains from one sample, sequenced in a study of blood T cell repertoires in COVID-19. The assay was immunoSEQ multiplex PCR, and TCRdb's table has in-frame clones only and misses some. The sample includes some 240,000 clones, 89% of them seen just once. Sequencing was carried out using peripheral blood. These receptors were collected from a man between 60 and 75 years old who had recovered from COVID-19. CDR3s include the opening cysteine and the closing phenylalanine or tryptophan. D genes are given only for firm matches. Clone size is given for some rows only: seen once, a few or many times, or a class if the clone is expanded.

clone_size d_call j_call v_call cdr3_nt cdr3_aa
. . TRBJ1-3 TRBV5-1 TGCGCCAGCAGCTTGGCCGGGGCTGGAAACACCATATATTTT CASSLAGAGNTIYF
. . TRBJ1-5 TRBV5-5 TGTGCCAGCAGCTTGGCCCCACAGGGTCCCCAGCATTTT CASSLAPQGPQHF
. . TRBJ1-2 TRBV5-1 TGCGCCAGCAGCTTTGGAGGACAGATGAACTATGGCTACACCTTC CASSFGGQMNYGYTF
. . TRBJ2-3 TRBV5-6 TGTGCCAGCAGCTTGGGGGGAGCGAGTGCGCAGTATTTT CASSLGGASAQYF
. . TRBJ2-7 TRBV7-2 TGTGCCAGCAGCTTAGCTAGTGGTTCCCACGAGCAGTACTTC CASSLASGSHEQYF
. TRBD1 TRBJ1-1 TRBV13 TGTGCCAGCAGGGGACAGCGCGGCACTGAAGCTTTCTTT CASRGQRGTEAFF
. TRBD2 TRBJ2-7 TRBV6-5 TGTGCCAGCAGTTCCCCAATAGCGGGAGGTGACGAGCAGTACTTC CASSSPIAGGDEQYF
. TRBD2 TRBJ2-1 TRBV6-6 TGTGCCAGCAGTTATAGCGGGGGGGCTATGGATGAGCAGTTCTTC CASSYSGGAMDEQFF
. . TRBJ1-1 TRBV4-1 TGCGCCAGCAGCACACGACAGGCGAACACTGAAGCTTTCTTT CASSTRQANTEAFF
. TRBD1 TRBJ1-5 TRBV30 TGTGCCTGGAGTGTTTGGACAGGGGAGATCGGTCAGCCCCAGCATTTT CAWSVWTGEIGQPQHF
. . TRBJ1-2 TRBV27 TGTGCCAGCAGTTTCGGGAGGGGGGGGGCCTATGGCTACACCTTC CASSFGRGGAYGYTF
. . TRBJ1-5 TRBV6-5 TGTGCCAGCAGCGTACAGGGTTCCAATCAGCCCCAGCATTTT CASSVQGSNQPQHF
. . TRBJ2-2 TRBV7-9 TGTGCCAGCAGCTTAGCCAGGGGGGAGACCGGGGAGCTGTTTTTT CASSLARGETGELFF
. TRBD1 TRBJ2-3 TRBV18 TGTGCCAGCTCACCAGACAGGGTAACAGATACGCAGTATTTT CASSPDRVTDTQYF
. . TRBJ1-3 TRBV7-9 TGTGCCAGCAGCGTCGACGGGTTGAGCTCTGGAAACACCATATATTTT CASSVDGLSSGNTIYF
. . TRBJ2-2 TRBV9 TGTGCCAGCAGCGTAGGGGGGGTCACCGGGGAGCTGTTTTTT CASSVGGVTGELFF
. . TRBJ1-2 TRBV19 TGTGCCAGTAGTATTCAGGGCACAGCTAACTATGGCTACACCTTC CASSIQGTANYGYTF
once TRBD2 TRBJ2-5 TRBV6-1 TGTGCCAGCAGTGGAAGGGGACTAGCGGGTTTCCAAGAGACCCAGTACTTC CASSGRGLAGFQETQYF
. . TRBJ2-5 TRBV5-6 TGTGCCAGCAGCTTGGCCCTTGCGTCCGAGACCCAGTACTTC CASSLALASETQYF
. . TRBJ1-6 TRBV25-1 TGTGCCAGCAGTGACTACAGGAGCTCCTATAATTCACCCCTCCACTTT CASSDYRSSYNSPLHF
once . TRBJ1-2 TRBV2 TGTGCCAGCACTCCAAGGGGAGGGGGAACTAACTATGGCTACACCTTC CASTPRGGGTNYGYTF
. . TRBJ2-5 TRBV10-3 TGTGCCATCAGTGAGGGAAGGGGCCTAGCGGAGACCCAGTACTTC CAISEGRGLAETQYF
. TRBD1 TRBJ1-1 TRBV4-2 TGTGCCAGCAGCCAAGAACAAGCGAGGACAGGGGGTTTTGGCACTGAAGCTTTCTTT CASSQEQARTGGFGTEAFF
. . TRBJ2-4 TRBV11-2 TGTGCCAGCAGCTTAGCGCGACAGGCGTATGCCAAAAACATTCAGTACTTC CASSLARQAYAKNIQYF
. . TRBJ1-1 TRBV18 TGTGCCAGCTCACGGGGGGGTAACACTGAAGCTTTCTTT CASSRGGNTEAFF
. TRBD2 TRBJ2-7 TRBV28 TGTGCCAGCAGTCACCCCCCGGGAGCGGGAACTGGTTCAACCTACGAGCAGTACTTC CASSHPPGAGTGSTYEQYF
. . TRBJ2-1 TRBV6-5 TGTGCCAGCAGAATTAGGGGGATTCCAGGCAATGAGCAGTTCTTC CASRIRGIPGNEQFF
few . TRBJ1-1 TRBV30 TGTGCCTGGCACTCAGGGAGGGCGAACACTGAAGCTTTCTTT CAWHSGRANTEAFF
once . TRBJ2-7 TRBV3-1/TRBV3-2 TGTGCCAGCACCTTAACCCCAGGGACCTACGAGCAGTACTTC CASTLTPGTYEQYF
. . TRBJ1-3 TRBV21-1 TGTGCCAGCACCGACAGGGGGCTCATTTCCTCTGGAAACACCATATATTTT CASTDRGLISSGNTIYF
. TRBD2 TRBJ2-3 TRBV28 TGTGCCAGCAGTTTAGGCGGGGCTAGCGGGAGAAGCACAGATACGCAGTATTTT CASSLGGASGRSTDTQYF
. . TRBJ2-1 TRBV9 TGTGCCAGCAGCGTACAGGGGGGGCAGTTCTTC CASSVQGGQFF
. . TRBJ1-2 TRBV5-5 TGTGCCAGCAGCTTGGGACACCCTCGAGGCTACACCTTC CASSLGHPRGYTF
. . TRBJ2-5 TRBV5-6 TGTGCCAGCAGCATGAAGGACAGCCTCGGGACCCAGTACTTC CASSMKDSLGTQYF
. . TRBJ2-1 TRBV10-3 TGTGCCATCAGTGATTGGGCCAATGAGCAGTTCTTC CAISDWANEQFF
. . TRBJ1-1 TRBV20-1 TGCAGTGCTAGTTCGGCAGGGATGGGGGGGGGCACTGAAGCTTTCTTT CSASSAGMGGGTEAFF
. . TRBJ2-7 TRBV5-1 TGCGCCAGCAGCTCACAGACAGATACCTACGAGCAGTACTTC CASSSQTDTYEQYF
. TRBD1 TRBJ2-7 TRBV6-5 TGTGCCAGCAGTTACAGGGACAGGGGAAGCTACGAGCAGTACTTC CASSYRDRGSYEQYF
. TRBD1 TRBJ2-5 TRBV29-1 TGCAGCGGCCGGGACAGGGCTATGGAGACCCAGTACTTC CSGRDRAMETQYF
. TRBD1 TRBJ1-5 TRBV19 TGTGCCAGTAGTGATCGACAGGGAGGTCAGCCCCAGCATTTT CASSDRQGGQPQHF
. . TRBJ2-3 TRBV12-3/TRBV12-4 TGTGCCAGCAGCTACCGGGGAACAGATACGCAGTATTTT CASSYRGTDTQYF
once . TRBJ1-1 TRBV6-5 TGTGCCAGCAGTCCCACTCCAACCATGAACACTGAAGCTTTCTTT CASSPTPTMNTEAFF
. . TRBJ1-3 TRBV2 TGTGCCAGCCGGAGTAGTGAGGTCGTAAACACCATATATTTT CASRSSEVVNTIYF
. TRBD2 TRBJ2-3 TRBV7-6 TGTGCCAGCAGCCTTCAGACGGGAGGATTGACAGATACGCAGTATTTT CASSLQTGGLTDTQYF
once . TRBJ1-1 TRBV6-5 TGTGCCAGCCCAAGGGAGGTAGCGAACACTGAAGCTTTCTTT CASPREVANTEAFF
. . TRBJ2-3 TRBV18 TGTGCCAGCTCACCCGACAGATTAACAGATACGCAGTATTTT CASSPDRLTDTQYF